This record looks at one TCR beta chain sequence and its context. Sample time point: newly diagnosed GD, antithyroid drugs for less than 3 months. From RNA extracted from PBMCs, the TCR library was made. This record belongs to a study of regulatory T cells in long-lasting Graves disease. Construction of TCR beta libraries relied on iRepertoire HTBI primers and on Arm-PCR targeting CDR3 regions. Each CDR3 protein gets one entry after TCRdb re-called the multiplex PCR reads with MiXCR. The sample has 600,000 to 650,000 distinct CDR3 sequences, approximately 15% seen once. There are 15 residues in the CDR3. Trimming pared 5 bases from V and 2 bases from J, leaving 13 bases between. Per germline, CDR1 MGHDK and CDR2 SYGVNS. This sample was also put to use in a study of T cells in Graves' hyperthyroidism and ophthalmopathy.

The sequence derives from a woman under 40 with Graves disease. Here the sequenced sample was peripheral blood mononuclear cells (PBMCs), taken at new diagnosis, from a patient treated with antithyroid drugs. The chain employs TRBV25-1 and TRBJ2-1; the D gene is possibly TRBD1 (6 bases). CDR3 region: CASSRTGLTYNEQFF. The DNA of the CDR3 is TGTGCCAGCAGTCGCACAGGGCTCACCTACAATGAGCAGTTCTTC. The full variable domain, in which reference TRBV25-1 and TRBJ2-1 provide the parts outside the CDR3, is EADIYQTPRYLVIGTGKKITLECSQTMGHDKMYWYQQDPGMELHLIHYSYGVNSTEKGDLSSESTVSRIRTEHFPLTLESARPSHTSQYLCASSRTGLTYNEQFFGPGTRLTVL.